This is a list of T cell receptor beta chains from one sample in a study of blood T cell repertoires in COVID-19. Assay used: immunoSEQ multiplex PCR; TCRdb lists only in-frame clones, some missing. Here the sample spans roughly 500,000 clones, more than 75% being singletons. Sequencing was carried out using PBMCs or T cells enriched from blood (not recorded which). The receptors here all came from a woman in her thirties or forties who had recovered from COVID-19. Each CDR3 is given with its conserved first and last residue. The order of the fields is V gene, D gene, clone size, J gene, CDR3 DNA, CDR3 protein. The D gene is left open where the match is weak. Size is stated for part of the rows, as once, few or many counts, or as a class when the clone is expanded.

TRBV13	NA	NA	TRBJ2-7	TGTGCCAGCAGCTTAGGTGACTCCACCTACGAGCAGTACTTC	CASSLGDSTYEQYF
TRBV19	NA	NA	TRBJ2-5	TGTGCCAGTAGTATCGACAAAAAGACCCAGTACTTC	CASSIDKKTQYF
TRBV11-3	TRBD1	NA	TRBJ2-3	TGTGCCAGCAGCCGGGACAGGGGCCGACATAGCACAGATACGCAGTATTTT	CASSRDRGRHSTDTQYF
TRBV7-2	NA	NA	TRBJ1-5	TGTGCCAGCAGCTTAGCTCGGGGAGGGGATCAGCCCCAGCATTTT	CASSLARGGDQPQHF
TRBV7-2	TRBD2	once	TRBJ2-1	TGTGCCAGCAGCCCTCGTGGGACTAGCGGCGGGGTTGAGCAGTTCTTC	CASSPRGTSGGVEQFF
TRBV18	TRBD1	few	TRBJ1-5	TGTGCCAGCTCAGGACAGGGGGCTAGCAATCAGCCCCAGCATTTT	CASSGQGASNQPQHF
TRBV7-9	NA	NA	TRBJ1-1	TGTGCCAGCAGCTCAACCCGTCAGTCGGAAGCTTTCTTT	CASSSTRQSEAFF
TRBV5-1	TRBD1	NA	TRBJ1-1	TGCGCCAGCAGCTTGTGGGGACAGGGGGACCGCCGGAACACTGAAGCTTTCTTT	CASSLWGQGDRRNTEAFF
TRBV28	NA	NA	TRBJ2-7	TGTGCCAGCAGTTTAACCGGGGGTATTTACGAGCAGTACTTC	CASSLTGGIYEQYF
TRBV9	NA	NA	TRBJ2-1	TGTGCCAGCAGCGTCGAGACAGGGACTTACAATGAGCAGTTCTTC	CASSVETGTYNEQFF
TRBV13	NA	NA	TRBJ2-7	TGTGCCAGCAGCTCAGAAAATTCCTACGAGCAGTACTTC	CASSSENSYEQYF
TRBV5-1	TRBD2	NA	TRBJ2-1	TGCGCCAGCAGCCGTCTAGCGGGGTACTACAATGAGCAGTTCTTC	CASSRLAGYYNEQFF
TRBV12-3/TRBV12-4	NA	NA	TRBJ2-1	TGTGCCAGCAGCGAGGGGGGGGGAAGGTTCTTC	CASSEGGGRFF
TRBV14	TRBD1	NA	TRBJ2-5	TGTGCCAGCAGCCATCCGACAGGGGCAGAGACCCAGTACTTC	CASSHPTGAETQYF
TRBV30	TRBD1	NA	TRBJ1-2	TGTGCCTGGACAGGGGGAAGGGATGGCTACACCTTC	CAWTGGRDGYTF
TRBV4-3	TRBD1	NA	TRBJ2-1	TGCGCCAGCAGCCAAGACCCGGGACAGGGTTGGGAGCAGTTCTTC	CASSQDPGQGWEQFF